This T cell receptor (beta chain) originates from a study of CD8+ T cells in alopecia areata. In the study overall: Treated patients were given 5 to 10 mg oral tofacitinib twice daily. Overall study results and limits: Greater clonality was observed in lesional scalp samples, especially alopecia totalis/universalis, versus normal scalp. Treatment with tofacitinib significantly lowered scalp clonality and reduced expanded CD8+ clones among the top 100.

Specified treatment: oral pan-JAK inhibitor, 5-10 mg twice daily. Germline V CDR1 and CDR2: SNHLY, FYNNEI. This CDR3 contains 12 residues. The germline V and J ends were trimmed by 9 bases and 7 bases, with 13 bases remaining between them. Sequencing templates came from extracted RNA that was reverse transcribed into cDNA. The table came from immunoSEQ multiplex PCR; TCRdb's copy has only in-frame clones and leaves some out. This sample has about 270,000 clones; over 45% occur once, and the top ten carry 0.93%. About this clone itself: Its antigen is not identified.

The sequence was collected from a human donor with alopecia areata. The chain couples TRBV2 to TRBJ2-4; TRBD1 is a possible D gene (5 bases). The sequenced sample was CD4+ T cells sorted from blood, obtained around week 53, from a patient treated with tofacitinib. The CDR3 DNA reads as TGTGCCAGGCGACAGTCCGGGAACATTCAGTACTTC. Amino acids: CARRQSGNIQYF.